A selection of T cell receptor beta chains follows, all from one sample in a study of blood T cell repertoires in COVID-19. TCRdb's copy holds only in-frame clones and misses some; the assay was immunoSEQ multiplex PCR. The table has some 26,000 clones, about 83% seen once. Sequencing was performed on peripheral blood. The receptor set was obtained from a human donor with active COVID-19. The donor label of this sample is uncertain. CDR3s include the opening cysteine and the closing phenylalanine or tryptophan. The order of the fields is J gene, V gene, CDR3 protein.

TRBJ2-7,TRBV5-4,CASSDNPGQGLYEQYF
TRBJ2-3,TRBV7-9,CASSSVVGDTQYF
TRBJ2-7,TRBV7-2,CASTLGGAAYEQYF
TRBJ2-1,TRBV7-2,CASSFWQGARNEQFF
TRBJ2-1,TRBV5-8,CASSRAGASYNEQFF
TRBJ2-2,TRBV9,CASSVGRGRTGELFF
TRBJ2-1,TRBV10-3,CAIHKGGRDNEQFF
TRBJ2-5,TRBV18,CASSPQTGESETQYF
TRBJ1-1,TRBV5-6,CASSVHGTAGREAFF
TRBJ1-2,TRBV5-1,CASSRDRSSYGYTF
TRBJ2-5,TRBV28,CASRRDPKETQYF
TRBJ1-3,TRBV25-1,CASSEFISGNTIYF
TRBJ1-1,TRBV28,CASRDRGNTEAFF
TRBJ2-1,TRBV11-3,CASSSTLLGVGEQFF
TRBJ2-7,TRBV5-1,CASSSSLSGGASYEQYF
TRBJ2-4,TRBV4-1,CASSQDRGQGAKNIQYF
TRBJ1-2,TRBV5-1,CASGTGGGGYTF
TRBJ1-2,TRBV6-5,CASSYSSGYYGYTF
TRBJ2-2,TRBV7-9,CASSGLAGTGELFF
TRBJ2-2,TRBV7-9,CASSFLTGVAGELFF
TRBJ2-2,TRBV11-2,CASSWGTGSTGELFF
TRBJ2-4,TRBV11-3,CASSLEAENIQYF
TRBJ1-4,TRBV11-2,CASSLGAVFNEKLFF
TRBJ2-3,TRBV24-1,CATSDSGDSALDTQYF
TRBJ1-1,TRBV24-1,CATSDFRTSEAFF
TRBJ2-5,TRBV2,CASNGLETQYF
TRBJ2-5,TRBV3-1/TRBV3-2,CASSSRTSGKETQYF
TRBJ2-3,TRBV28,CALKREDTDTQYF
TRBJ2-1,TRBV6-6,CASSSKGLAGYNEQFF
TRBJ2-2,TRBV9,CASRPPGLGAGELFF
TRBJ2-2,TRBV6-5,CASSRQTSTGELFF
TRBJ2-5,TRBV7-9,CASGRGETQYF
TRBJ1-1,TRBV9,CASSPTNSLGTEAFF
TRBJ2-1,TRBV28,CATEGGTGLNEQFF
TRBJ2-2,TRBV6-5,CASTGNTGELFF
TRBJ2-1,TRBV7-9,CASSFHRERSSYNEQFF
TRBJ2-3,TRBV7-9,CASSLVRGMDTQYF
TRBJ2-7,TRBV6-5,CASSYSRGLAGREQYF
TRBJ2-7,TRBV30,CAWTAGQGFHEQYF
TRBJ2-5,TRBV19,CASRNAWGTGAETQYF
TRBJ2-4,TRBV27,CASSLKGERAKNIQYF
TRBJ2-7,TRBV4-3,CASSQGSVGYEQYF
TRBJ2-7,TRBV6-5,CASRNRGEQYF
TRBJ1-1,TRBV5-6,CASSFGGFPEAFF
TRBJ2-7,TRBV27,CASSLGTYPYEQYF
TRBJ2-1,TRBV7-3,CASSLDGVLDEQFF
TRBJ2-1,TRBV7-8,CASTPPGTGPNEQFF
TRBJ2-3,TRBV7-2,CASSLDSSGTRGTQYF
TRBJ1-2,TRBV11-2,CASSPGMWVYGYTF
TRBJ2-3,TRBV2,CASSEMSVAGTKYF
TRBJ2-7,TRBV6-2/TRBV6-3,CASSYSRTTDEQYF
TRBJ1-4,TRBV7-9,CASSLDKKWTGGFEEKLFF
TRBJ1-1,TRBV28,CASRPPGGPTEAFF